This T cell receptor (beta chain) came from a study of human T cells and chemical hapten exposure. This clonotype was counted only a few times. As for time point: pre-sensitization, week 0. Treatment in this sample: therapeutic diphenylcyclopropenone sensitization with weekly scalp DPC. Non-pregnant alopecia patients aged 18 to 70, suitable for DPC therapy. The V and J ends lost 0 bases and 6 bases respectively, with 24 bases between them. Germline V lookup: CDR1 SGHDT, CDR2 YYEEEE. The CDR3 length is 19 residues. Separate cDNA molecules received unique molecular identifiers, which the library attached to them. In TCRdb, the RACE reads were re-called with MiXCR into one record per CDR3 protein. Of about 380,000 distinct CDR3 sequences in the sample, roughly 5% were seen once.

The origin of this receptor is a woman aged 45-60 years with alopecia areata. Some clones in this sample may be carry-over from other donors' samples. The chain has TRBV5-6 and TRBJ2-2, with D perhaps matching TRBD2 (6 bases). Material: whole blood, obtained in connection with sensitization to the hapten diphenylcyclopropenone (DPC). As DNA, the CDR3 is TGTGCCAGCAGCTTGGACTTGTCTTCGGAGGGGCCTTATCCCGGGGAGCTGTTTTTT. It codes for CASSLDLSSEGPYPGELFF.